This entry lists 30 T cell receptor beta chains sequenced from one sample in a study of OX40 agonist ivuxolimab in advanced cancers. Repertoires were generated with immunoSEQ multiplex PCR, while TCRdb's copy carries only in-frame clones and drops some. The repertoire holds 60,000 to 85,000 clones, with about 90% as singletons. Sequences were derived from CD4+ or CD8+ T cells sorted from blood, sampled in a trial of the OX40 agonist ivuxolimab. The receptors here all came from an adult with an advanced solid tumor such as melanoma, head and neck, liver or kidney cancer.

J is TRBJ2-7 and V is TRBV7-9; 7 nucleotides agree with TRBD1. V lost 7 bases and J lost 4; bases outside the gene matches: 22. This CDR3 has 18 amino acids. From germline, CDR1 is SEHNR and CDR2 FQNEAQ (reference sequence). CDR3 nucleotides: TGTGCCAGCAACTACGTTGGTGTCCGGGACAGCGACCCATACGAGCAGTACTTC. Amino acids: CASNYVGVRDSDPYEQYF.

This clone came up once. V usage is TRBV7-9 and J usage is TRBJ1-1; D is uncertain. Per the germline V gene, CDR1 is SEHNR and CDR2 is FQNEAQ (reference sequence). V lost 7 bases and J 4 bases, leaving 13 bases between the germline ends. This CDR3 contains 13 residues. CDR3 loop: CASTPDSGTEAFF. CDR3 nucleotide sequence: TGTGCCAGCACCCCCGATTCCGGCACTGAAGCTTTCTTT. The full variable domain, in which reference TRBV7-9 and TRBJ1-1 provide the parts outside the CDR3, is DTGVSQNPRHKITKRGQNVTFRCDPISEHNRLYWYRQTLGQGPEFLTYFQNEAQLEKSRLLSDRFSAERPKGSFSTLEIQRTEQGDSAMYLCASTPDSGTEAFFGQGTRLTVV.

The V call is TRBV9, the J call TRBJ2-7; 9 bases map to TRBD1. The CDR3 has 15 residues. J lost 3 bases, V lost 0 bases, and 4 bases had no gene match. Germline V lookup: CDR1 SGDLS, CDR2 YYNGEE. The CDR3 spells CASSVGQGDSYEQYF. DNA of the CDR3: TGTGCCAGCAGCGTAGGACAGGGGGACAGCTACGAGCAGTACTTC.

The CDR3 nucleotides are TGCGCCAGCAGCCAAGGGCTAGCGGGGTTGGAGACCCAGTACTTC. Its translation: CASSQGLAGLETQYF. This chain joins TRBV4-3 and TRBJ2-5; 9 bases are shared with TRBD2. The V segment lost 1 base and the J segment 5 bases; nucleotides outside the gene matches: 5. The CDR3 contains 15 residues. Per the germline V gene, CDR1 is LGHNA and CDR2 is YSLEER.

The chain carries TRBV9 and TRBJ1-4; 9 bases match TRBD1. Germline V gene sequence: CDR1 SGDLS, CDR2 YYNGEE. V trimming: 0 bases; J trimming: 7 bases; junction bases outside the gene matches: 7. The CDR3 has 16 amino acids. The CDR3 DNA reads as TGTGCCAGCAGCGTAGATCCGGGGACAGGGCTTGAAAAACTGTTTTTT. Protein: CASSVDPGTGLEKLFF.

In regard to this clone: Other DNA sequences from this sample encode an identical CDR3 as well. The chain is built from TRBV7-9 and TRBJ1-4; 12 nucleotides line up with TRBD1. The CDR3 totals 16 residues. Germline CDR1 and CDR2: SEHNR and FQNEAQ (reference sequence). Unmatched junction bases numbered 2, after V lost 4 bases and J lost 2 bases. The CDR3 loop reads CASSSGTGGTNEKLFF. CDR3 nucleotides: TGTGCCAGCAGCTCAGGGACAGGGGGCACTAATGAAAAACTGTTTTTT.

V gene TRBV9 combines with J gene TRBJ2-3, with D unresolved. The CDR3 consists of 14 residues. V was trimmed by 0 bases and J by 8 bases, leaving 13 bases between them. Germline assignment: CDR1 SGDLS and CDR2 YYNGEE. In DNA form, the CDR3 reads TGTGCCAGCAGCGTAGGGTCCTTACCGGGTACGCAGTATTTT. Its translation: CASSVGSLPGTQYF. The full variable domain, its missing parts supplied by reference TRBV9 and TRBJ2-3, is DSGVTQTPKHLITATGQRVTLRCSPRSGDLSVYWYQQSLDQGLQFLIQYYNGEERAKGNILERFSAQQFPDLHSELNLSSLELGDSALYFCASSVGSLPGTQYFGPGTRLTVL.

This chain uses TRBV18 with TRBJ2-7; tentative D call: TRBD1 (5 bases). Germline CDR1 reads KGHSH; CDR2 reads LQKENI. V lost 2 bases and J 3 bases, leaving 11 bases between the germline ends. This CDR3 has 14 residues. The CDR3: CASSPIPDNYEQYF. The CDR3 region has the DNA TGTGCCAGCTCACCAATCCCGGACAACTACGAGCAGTACTTC. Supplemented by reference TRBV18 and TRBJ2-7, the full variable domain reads NAGVMQNPRHLVRRRGQEARLRCSPMKGHSHVYWYRQLPEEGLKFMVYLQKENIIDESGMPKERFSAEFPKEGPSILRIQQVVRGDSAAYFCASSPIPDNYEQYFGPGTRLTVT.

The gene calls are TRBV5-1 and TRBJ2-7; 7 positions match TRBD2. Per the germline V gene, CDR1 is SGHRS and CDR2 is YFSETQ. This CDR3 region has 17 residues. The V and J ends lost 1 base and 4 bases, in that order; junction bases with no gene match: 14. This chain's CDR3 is CASSLTALGPGGYEQYF. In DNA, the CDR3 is TGCGCCAGCAGCTTGACAGCCCTCGGTCCGGGAGGTTACGAGCAGTACTTC.

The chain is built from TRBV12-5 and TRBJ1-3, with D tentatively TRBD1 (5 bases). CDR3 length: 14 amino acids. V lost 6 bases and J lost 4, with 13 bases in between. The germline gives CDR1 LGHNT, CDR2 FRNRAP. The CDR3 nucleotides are TGTGCTAGTGGCCTAGCAGGGTTCGGAAACACCATATATTTT. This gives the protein CASGLAGFGNTIYF.

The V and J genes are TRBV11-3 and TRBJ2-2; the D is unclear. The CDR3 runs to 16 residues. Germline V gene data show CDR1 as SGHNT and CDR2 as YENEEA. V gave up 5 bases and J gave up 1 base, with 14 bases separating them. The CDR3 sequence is CASSTRRAGNTGELFF. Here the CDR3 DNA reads TGTGCCAGCAGCACCCGTCGAGCTGGGAACACCGGGGAGCTGTTTTTT.

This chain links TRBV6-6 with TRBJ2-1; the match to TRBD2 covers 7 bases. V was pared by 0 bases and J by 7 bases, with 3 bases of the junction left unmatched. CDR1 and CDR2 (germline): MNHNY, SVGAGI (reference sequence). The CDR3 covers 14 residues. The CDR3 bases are TGTGCCAGCAGTTACTCGGGGGGGAGTAATGAGCAGTTCTTC. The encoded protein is CASSYSGGSNEQFF.

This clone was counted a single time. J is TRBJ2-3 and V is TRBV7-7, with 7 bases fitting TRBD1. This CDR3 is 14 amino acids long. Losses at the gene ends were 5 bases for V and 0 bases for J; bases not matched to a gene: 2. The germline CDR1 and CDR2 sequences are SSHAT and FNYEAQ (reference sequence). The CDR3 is CASSPDRSTDTQYF. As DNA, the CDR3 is TGTGCCAGCAGCCCGGACAGGAGCACAGATACGCAGTATTTT.

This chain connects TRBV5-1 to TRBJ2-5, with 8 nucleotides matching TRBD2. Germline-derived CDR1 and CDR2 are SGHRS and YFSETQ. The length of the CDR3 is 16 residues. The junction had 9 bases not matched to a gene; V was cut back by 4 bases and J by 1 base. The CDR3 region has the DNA TGCGCCAGCAGCCAAGGGACTAGTGGCTTCCAAGAGACCCAGTACTTC. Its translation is CASSQGTSGFQETQYF.

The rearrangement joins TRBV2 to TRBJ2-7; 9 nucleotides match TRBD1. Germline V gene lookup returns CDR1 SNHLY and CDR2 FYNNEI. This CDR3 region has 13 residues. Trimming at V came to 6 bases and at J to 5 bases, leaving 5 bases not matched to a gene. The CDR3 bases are TGTGCCAGCAGGACAGGGGGACCTGACGAGCAGTACTTC. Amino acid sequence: CASRTGGPDEQYF.

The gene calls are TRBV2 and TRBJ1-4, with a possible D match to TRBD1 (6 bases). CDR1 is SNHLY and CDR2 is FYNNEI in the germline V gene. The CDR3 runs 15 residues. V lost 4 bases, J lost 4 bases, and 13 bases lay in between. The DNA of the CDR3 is TGTGCCAGCAGTGTTTCAGGGGTTATTAATGAAAAACTGTTTTTT. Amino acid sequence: CASSVSGVINEKLFF.

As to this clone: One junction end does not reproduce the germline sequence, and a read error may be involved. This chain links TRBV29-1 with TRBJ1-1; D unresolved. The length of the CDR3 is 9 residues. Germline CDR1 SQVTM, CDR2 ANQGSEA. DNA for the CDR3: TGCAGCGTTGAAGAGGGGATGTCCTGG. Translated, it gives CSVEEGMSW.

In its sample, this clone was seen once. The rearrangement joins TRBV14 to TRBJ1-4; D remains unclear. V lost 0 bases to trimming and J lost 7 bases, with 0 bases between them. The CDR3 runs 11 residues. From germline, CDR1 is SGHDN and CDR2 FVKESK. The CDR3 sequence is CASSQDEKLFF. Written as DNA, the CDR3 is TGTGCCAGCAGCCAAGATGAAAAACTGTTTTTT.

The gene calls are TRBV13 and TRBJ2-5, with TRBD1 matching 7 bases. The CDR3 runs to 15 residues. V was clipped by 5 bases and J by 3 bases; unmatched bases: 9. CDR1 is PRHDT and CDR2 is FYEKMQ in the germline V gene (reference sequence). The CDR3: CASSGNRGREETQYF. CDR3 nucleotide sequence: TGTGCCAGCAGCGGAAATAGGGGGCGGGAAGAGACCCAGTACTTC.

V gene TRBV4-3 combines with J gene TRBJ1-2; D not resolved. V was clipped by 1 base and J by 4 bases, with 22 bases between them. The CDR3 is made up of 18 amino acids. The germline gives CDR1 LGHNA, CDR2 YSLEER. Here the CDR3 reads CASSQVGYPTGPLYGYTF. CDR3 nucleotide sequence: TGCGCCAGCAGCCAAGTTGGGTACCCAACCGGGCCCCTCTATGGCTACACCTTC.

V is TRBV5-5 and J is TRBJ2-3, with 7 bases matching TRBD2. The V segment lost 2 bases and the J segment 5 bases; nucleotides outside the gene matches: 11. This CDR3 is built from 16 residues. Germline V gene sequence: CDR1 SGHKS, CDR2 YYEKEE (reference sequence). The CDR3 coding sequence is TGTGCCAGCAGCTTAGGGACTACAAATAGGGGAGATACGCAGTATTTT. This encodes CASSLGTTNRGDTQYF.

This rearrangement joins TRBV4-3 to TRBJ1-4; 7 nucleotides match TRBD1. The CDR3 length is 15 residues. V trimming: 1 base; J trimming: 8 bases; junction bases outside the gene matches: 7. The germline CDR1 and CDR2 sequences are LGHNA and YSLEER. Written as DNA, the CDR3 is TGCGCCAGCAGCCAAGTCGAGGGGGCCGGAGAAAAACTGTTTTTT. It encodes CASSQVEGAGEKLFF.

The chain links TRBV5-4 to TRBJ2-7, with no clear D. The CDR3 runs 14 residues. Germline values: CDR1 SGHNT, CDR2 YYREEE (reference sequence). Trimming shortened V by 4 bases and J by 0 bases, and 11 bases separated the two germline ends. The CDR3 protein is CASSKDGYSYEQYF. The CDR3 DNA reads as TGTGCCAGCAGCAAGGACGGTTACTCCTACGAGCAGTACTTC. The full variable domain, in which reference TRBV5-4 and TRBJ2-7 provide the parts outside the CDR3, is ETGVTQSPTHLIKTRGQQVTLRCSSQSGHNTVSWYQQALGQGPQFIFQYYREEENGRGNFPPRFSGLQFPNYSSELNVNALELDDSALYLCASSKDGYSYEQYFGPGTRLTVT.

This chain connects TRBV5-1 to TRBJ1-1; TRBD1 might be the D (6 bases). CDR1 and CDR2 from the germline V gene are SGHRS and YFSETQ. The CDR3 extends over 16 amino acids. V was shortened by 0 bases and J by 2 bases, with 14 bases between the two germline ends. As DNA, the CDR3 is TGCGCCAGCAGCTTGGAGGATGGGACAATAAACACTGAAGCTTTCTTT. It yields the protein CASSLEDGTINTEAFF.

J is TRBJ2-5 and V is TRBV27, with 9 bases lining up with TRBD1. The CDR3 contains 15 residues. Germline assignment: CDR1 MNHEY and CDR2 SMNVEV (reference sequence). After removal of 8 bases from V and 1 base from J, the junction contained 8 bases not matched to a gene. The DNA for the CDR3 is TGTGCCAGCTCGACGGGACAGGGCCCCCAAGAGACCCAGTACTTC. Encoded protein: CASSTGQGPQETQYF.

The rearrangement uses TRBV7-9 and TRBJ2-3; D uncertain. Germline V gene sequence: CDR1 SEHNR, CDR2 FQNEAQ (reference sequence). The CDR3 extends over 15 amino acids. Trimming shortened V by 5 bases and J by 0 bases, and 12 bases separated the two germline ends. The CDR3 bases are TGTGCCAGCAGCCCCTTGGGCGGAAGCACAGATACGCAGTATTTT. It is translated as CASSPLGGSTDTQYF.

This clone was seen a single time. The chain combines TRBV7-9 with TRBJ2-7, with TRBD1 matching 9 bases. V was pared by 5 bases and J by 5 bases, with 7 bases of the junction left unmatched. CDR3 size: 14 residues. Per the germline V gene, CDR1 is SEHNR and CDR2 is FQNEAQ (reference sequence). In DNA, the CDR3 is TGTGCCAGCAGCGGACAGGGGAGGCCCCACGAGCAGTACTTC. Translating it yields CASSGQGRPHEQYF.

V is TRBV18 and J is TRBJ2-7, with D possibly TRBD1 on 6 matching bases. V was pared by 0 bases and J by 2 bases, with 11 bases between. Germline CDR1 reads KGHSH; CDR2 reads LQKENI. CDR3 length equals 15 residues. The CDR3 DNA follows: TGTGCCAGCTCACCACCCCGAACAGGGACCTACGAGCAGTACTTC. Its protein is CASSPPRTGTYEQYF.

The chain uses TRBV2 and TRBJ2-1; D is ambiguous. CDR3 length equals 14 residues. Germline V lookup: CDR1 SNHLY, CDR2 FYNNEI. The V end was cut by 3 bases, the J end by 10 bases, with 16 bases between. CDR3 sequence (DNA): TGTGCCAGCAGTGAGATTATTAGAGAAGAGGAGCAGTTCTTC. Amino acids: CASSEIIREEEQFF.

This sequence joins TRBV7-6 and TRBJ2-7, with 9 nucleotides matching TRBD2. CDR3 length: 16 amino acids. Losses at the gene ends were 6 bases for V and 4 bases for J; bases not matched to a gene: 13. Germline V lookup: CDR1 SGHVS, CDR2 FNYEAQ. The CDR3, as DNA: TGTGCCAGCAGTTCAGGACCCGCGGGGGGGCTTTACGAGCAGTACTTC. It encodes CASSSGPAGGLYEQYF.